This T cell receptor beta chain was sequenced for a study of long-term antiretroviral therapy in people with HIV. Study-wide results and caveats: Diversity remained lower than transplant donor controls, even though it increased after ART. Absence of data on ART adherence, viral resistance or therapy changes was noted. HIV repertoires showed narrower CDR3 length ranges than controls.

Runs used v3.0 of the immunoSEQ assay and were done at survey level. Some clones are missing from TCRdb's copy, which holds only in-frame ones; the method was immunoSEQ multiplex PCR. The sample carries approximately 23,000 clones, about 80% recorded once. Worth noting for this clone: Its antigen remains unidentified.

The CDR3 loop spans 15 amino acids. CDR1 is KGHSH and CDR2 is LQKENI in the germline V gene. The V end lost 0 bases, the J end lost 2 bases, and 10 bases lay between the germline ends. One or more pre-ART and two or more post-ART PBMC samples were available from each donor. This sequence originates from a man aged 25-40 years with HIV. The chain couples TRBV18 to TRBJ2-5, with a tentative D call TRBD1 (6 bases). Specimen: unsorted PBMCs, collected roughly 5.9 years after starting antiretroviral therapy. The CDR3 DNA sequence: TGTGCCAGCTCACCACCGAAAGGGGGACAAGAGACCCAGTACTTC. This translates into CASSPPKGGQETQYF.